The 29 T cell receptor beta chains below come from one sample, sequenced in a study of T cells in Graves' hyperthyroidism and ophthalmopathy. Template material for amplifying TCR beta CDR3 regions consisted of RNA transcripts. HTBI primers drove first-round RT-PCR of the TCR CDR3. In TCRdb, the multiplex PCR reads were re-called with MiXCR into one record per CDR3 protein. The table lists hundreds of thousands of distinct CDR3 sequences, 20% of them singletons, with over 45% in the top ten. The specimen sequenced was blood. Source of these receptors: a man in his forties with Graves' ophthalmopathy.

This clonotype was counted ten times or more. J is TRBJ2-7 and V is TRBV7-2; either TRBD1 or TRBD2 may supply D (5 bases each). V lost 1 base and J 7 bases, leaving 11 bases between the germline ends. This CDR3 has 13 amino acids. CDR1 and CDR2 (germline): SGHTA, FQGNSA. The CDR3 here is CASSLEGWGEQYF. The DNA for the CDR3 is TGTGCCAGCAGCTTAGAGGGGTGGGGGGAGCAGTACTTC.

This clonotype showed up many times. This chain uses TRBV20-1 with TRBJ2-1, with 8 bases that match TRBD2. V lost 5 bases, J lost 0 bases, and 3 bases stayed unmatched. This CDR3 comprises 14 residues. Germline CDR1 reads DFQATT; CDR2 reads SNEGSKA (reference sequence). This CDR3 reads CSASGTSSYNEQFF. DNA for the CDR3: TGCAGTGCTTCTGGGACTAGCTCCTACAATGAGCAGTTCTTC.

This clonotype was seen a handful of times. The V call is TRBV12-5, the J call TRBJ2-3, with 9 bases aligning to TRBD2. Germline trimming cut 2 bases from V and 0 bases from J; bases unmatched to any gene: 18. This CDR3 comprises 21 residues. Germline assignment: CDR1 LGHNT and CDR2 FRNRAP. The CDR3, as DNA: TGTGCTAGTGGTTTGCCGGAGCCTAGGGTAGCGGGGGTCCCTAGCACAGATACGCAGTATTTT. It is translated as CASGLPEPRVAGVPSTDTQYF.

The V call is TRBV9, the J call TRBJ1-2; TRBD1 aligns across 9 bases. The CDR3 loop spans 18 amino acids. The V gene's germline CDR1 is SGDLS and CDR2 YYNGEE. V lost 0 bases and J lost 2; bases outside the gene matches: 11. The CDR3 loop reads CASSVGGTAGTGNYGYTF. The CDR3 DNA is TGTGCCAGCAGCGTAGGTGGGACTGCCGGGACAGGGAACTATGGCTACACCTTC.

This clonotype was seen only a few times. The V and J genes are TRBV7-2 and TRBJ1-2; D remains ambiguous. V lost 5 bases and J lost 6, with 16 bases in between. The CDR3 runs to 14 residues. Germline CDR1 and CDR2: SGHTA and FQGNSA. The CDR3 DNA sequence: TGTGCCAGCAGCCCGGACGGTGAGATAAATGGCTACACCTTC. Protein sequence: CASSPDGEINGYTF.

On this clonotype itself: A much larger clone lies a single base off, so this may be a read error. The gene calls are TRBV28 and TRBJ2-7, with 9 bases lining up with TRBD1. The assigned J gene may be wrong: the sequence end matches TRBJ2-1 better. The CDR3 runs 15 residues. Per the germline V gene, CDR1 is MDHEN and CDR2 is SYDVKM. The CDR3 nucleotides read TGTGCCAGCAGAGGACAGGGGACGGGTGACTACGAGCAGTTCTTC. It yields the protein CASRGQGTGDYEQFF.

This rearrangement joins TRBV27 to TRBJ1-1; weak D call: TRBD1 (6 bases). Germline CDR1 is MNHEY and CDR2 is SMNVEV (reference sequence). CDR3 length: 14 residues. Trimming removed 8 bases from V and 5 bases from J, with 18 bases in between. CDR3: CASYSLQGRTEAFF. CDR3 nucleotides: TGTGCCAGCTACTCGTTACAGGGACGTACTGAAGCTTTCTTT.

Concerning this clonotype itself: Since a much larger clone is just one base distant, this may be a read error. The V and J genes are TRBV5-1 and TRBJ2-3; unclear D gene. The length of the CDR3 is 14 residues. Germline CDR1 reads SGHRS; CDR2 reads YFSETQ. The CDR3 region is CAGSPYRTADTQYF. CDR3 sequence (DNA): TGCGCCGGCAGCCCCTACCGGACCGCAGATACGCAGTATTTT.

This clonotype was seen a handful of times. This chain uses TRBV6-2 or TRBV6-3 with TRBJ2-2; a weak D match, TRBD1 (6 bases). The germline V gene has CDR1 MNHEY and CDR2 SVGEGT. V lost 2 bases, J lost 0 bases, and 13 bases lay in between. The CDR3 extends over 17 amino acids. CDR3 sequence (DNA): TGTGCCAGCAGTTACAGTATGGACAGCCCGAACACCGGGGAGCTGTTTTTT. Amino acids: CASSYSMDSPNTGELFF.

This clonotype occurred a few times. The V call is TRBV6-6, the J call TRBJ1-3; D gene ambiguous. V was clipped by 0 bases and J by 1 base, with 7 bases between them. CDR1 is MNHNY, CDR2 SVGAGI, per germline (reference sequence). This CDR3 comprises 15 residues. For the CDR3, the DNA is TGTGCCAGCAGTTACTCGCGGGCATCTGGAAACACCATATATTTT. As protein: CASSYSRASGNTIYF.

This chain connects TRBV7-6 to TRBJ2-2; 8 bases are shared with TRBD2. Germline V gene sequence: CDR1 SGHVS, CDR2 FNYEAQ. The ends lost 5 bases at V and 4 bases at J; junction bases unmatched: 6. The length of the CDR3 is 15 residues. This chain's CDR3 is CASSKRGLGTGELFF. The DNA for the CDR3 is TGTGCCAGCAGCAAGAGGGGACTAGGCACCGGGGAGCTGTTTTTT. Complete variable domain (other parts from reference TRBV7-6 and TRBJ2-2): GAGVSQSPRYKVTKRGQDVALRCDPISGHVSLYWYRQALGQGPEFLTYFNYEAQQDKSGLPNDRFSAERPEGSISTLTIQRTEQRDSAMYRCASSKRGLGTGELFFGEGSRLTVL.

This clonotype was detected only a few times. As DNA, the CDR3 is TGTGCCAGCAGCCCAACACAGGGGAAGGGAGAAAAACTGTTTTTT. It yields the protein CASSPTQGKGEKLFF. The J gene is TRBJ1-4, the V gene TRBV7-3; 7 bases agree with TRBD1. V was clipped by 5 bases and J by 8 bases; unmatched bases: 11. Germline loops: CDR1 SGHTA, CDR2 FQGTGA. CDR3 size: 15 residues.

This clonotype was recorded a few times. The CDR3, as DNA: TGTGCCAGCAGTTTAGCAGCGGGAGTAAAATACGAGCAGTACTTC. Translation gives CASSLAAGVKYEQYF. The V call is TRBV27, the J call TRBJ2-7, with 8 positions matching TRBD2. After removal of 2 bases from V and 4 bases from J, the junction contained 7 bases not matched to a gene. The CDR3 extends over 15 amino acids. Germline assignment: CDR1 MNHEY and CDR2 SMNVEV (reference sequence).

This clonotype came up many times. The rearrangement joins TRBV11-2 to TRBJ2-1; 8 bases align to TRBD2. The germline gives CDR1 SGHAT, CDR2 FQNNGV. V was clipped by 2 bases and J by 7 bases; unmatched bases: 10. The CDR3 runs 16 residues. This chain's CDR3 is CASSLLRGGRRNEQFF. The CDR3 DNA sequence: TGTGCCAGCAGCTTACTCCGCGGCGGGAGGAGAAATGAGCAGTTCTTC.

This clonotype was counted many times. V gene TRBV7-8 combines with J gene TRBJ2-1; no clear D. The CDR3 sequence is 16 residues long. The germline V gene has CDR1 SGHVS and CDR2 FQNEAQ. The V gene lost 5 bases and the J gene lost 9 bases, with 23 bases spanning the gap. The CDR3 sequence is CASSPPILHLEREQFF. The CDR3 DNA sequence: TGTGCCAGCAGCCCGCCGATCCTCCACCTGGAGCGTGAGCAGTTCTTC.

This clonotype was recorded at least ten times. This chain connects TRBV2 to TRBJ2-7, with D perhaps matching TRBD1 or TRBD2 (5 bases each). Deletions cut 5 bases from V and 2 bases from J, with 16 bases between. Germline V lookup: CDR1 SNHLY, CDR2 FYNNEI. The CDR3 sequence is 15 residues long. CDR3: CASSFSRDATYEQYF. CDR3 nucleotides: TGTGCCAGCAGTTTCTCCCGGGACGCAACCTACGAGCAGTACTTC.

This clonotype was counted a few times. Lacking the conserved final phenylalanine or tryptophan, this CDR3 likely reflects a read error. The chain joins TRBV5-4 to TRBJ2-5; D is ambiguous. Trimming pared 1 base from V and 0 bases from J, leaving 7 bases between. The germline V gene has CDR1 SGHNT and CDR2 YYREEE (reference sequence). The CDR3 is 14 residues long. CDR3 residues: CASSLRPNQETQYS. CDR3 nucleotide sequence: TGTGCCAGCAGCTTGAGGCCGAACCAAGAGACCCAGTACTCC.

A few counts support this clonotype. The CDR3 loop reads CASSPQAGGGYEQYF. CDR3 coding DNA: TGCGCCAGCAGTCCTCAAGCGGGAGGAGGCTACGAGCAGTACTTC. V is TRBV4-3 and J is TRBJ2-7, with 9 bases matching TRBD2. The CDR3 loop spans 15 amino acids. CDR1 and CDR2 from the germline V gene are LGHNA and YSLEER. V lost 6 bases and J lost 3; bases outside the gene matches: 9.

The sample holds many counts of this clonotype. This sequence joins TRBV7-9 and TRBJ2-1; TRBD2 matches 10 bases. This CDR3 spans 15 amino acids. After removal of 5 bases from V and 5 bases from J, the junction contained 6 bases not matched to a gene. The germline CDR1 and CDR2 sequences are SEHNR and FQNEAQ (reference sequence). The CDR3 DNA sequence: TGTGCCAGCAGCACCACTAGCGGGGTTGACAATGAGCAGTTCTTC. Residues: CASSTTSGVDNEQFF.

This clonotype was recorded many times. The CDR3 DNA is TGTGCCAGCAGCGGATACACTGAAGCTTTCTTT. Amino acids: CASSGYTEAFF. This chain connects TRBV28 to TRBJ1-1; D gene ambiguous. Germline lookup yields CDR1 MDHEN and CDR2 SYDVKM. This CDR3 contains 11 residues. V dropped 6 bases and J dropped 3 bases, with 5 bases sitting between them.

About this clonotype itself: The conserved final phenylalanine or tryptophan is absent from the CDR3, which likely points to a read error. The rearrangement joins TRBV15 to TRBJ2-5, with D perhaps being TRBD1 or TRBD2 (5 bases each). Germline assignment: CDR1 LNHNV and CDR2 YYDKDF (reference sequence). The CDR3 runs 15 residues. With 8 bases removed from V and 1 base from J, the gap between germline ends came to 17 bases. The CDR3 DNA is TGTGCCACCGTCCAGAGGGCAAGGGGCCAAGAGACCCAGTACCTC. Its translation: CATVQRARGQETQYL.

This rearrangement joins TRBV19 to TRBJ1-2, with 7 bases identical to TRBD1. Germline lookup yields CDR1 LNHDA and CDR2 SQIVND (reference sequence). V dropped 3 bases and J dropped 7; count of bases not matched to a gene: 11. This CDR3 has 15 amino acids. Written as DNA, the CDR3 is TGTGCCAGTAGTATCTCCCCCCAGGGGGTGCGTGGCTACACCTTC. As protein: CASSISPQGVRGYTF.

In this sample, this clonotype turned up many times. This rearrangement joins TRBV5-1 to TRBJ2-3; 7 nucleotides agree with TRBD1. Per germline, CDR1 SGHRS and CDR2 YFSETQ. The V and J ends lost 4 bases and 5 bases, in that order; junction bases with no gene match: 7. This CDR3 is built from 14 residues. CDR3 loop: CASSQQGSGDTQYF. DNA for the CDR3: TGCGCCAGCAGCCAACAGGGGTCCGGAGATACGCAGTATTTT.

Comments on this clonotype: A much larger clone differs by one base, so this may be a read error. This chain uses TRBV20-1 with TRBJ2-5; 10 bases are shared with TRBD2. Germline V gene lookup returns CDR1 DFQATT and CDR2 SNEGSKA (reference sequence). The CDR3 has 14 amino acids. CDR3 amino acids: CSASKRGGLETRYF. CDR3 DNA: TGCAGTGCTAGCAAGCGGGGGGGCCTAGAGACCCGGTACTTC.

At least ten counts were recorded for this clonotype. The gene calls are TRBV6-1 and TRBJ2-1; D gene uncertain. Trimming pared 1 base from V and 1 base from J, leaving 8 bases between. In germline, CDR1 is MNHNS, CDR2 SASEGT. CDR3 length: 15 amino acids. The CDR3 loop reads CASSEGWGSYNEQFF. Written as DNA, the CDR3 is TGTGCCAGCAGTGAAGGGTGGGGTTCCTACAATGAGCAGTTCTTC.

This clonotype appeared many times. The V call is TRBV7-2, the J call TRBJ1-4; perhaps TRBD1 as D (5 bases). V lost 8 bases and J 10 bases, leaving 20 bases between the germline ends. The CDR3 loop spans 14 amino acids. Per germline, CDR1 SGHTA and CDR2 FQGNSA. The chain's CDR3 is CASAGAGQAGKLFF. The CDR3 region has the DNA TGTGCCAGCGCCGGGGCAGGGCAGGCGGGAAAACTGTTTTTT.

This sequence joins TRBV6-1 and TRBJ2-3; tentatively, D is TRBD2 (5 bases). The length of the CDR3 is 15 residues. The germline CDR1 and CDR2 sequences are MNHNS and SASEGT. Between the trimmed V and J ends, which lost 6 bases and 1 base, there was a span of 14 bases. CDR3 loop: CASRSTRLRTDTQYF. CDR3 sequence (DNA): TGTGCCAGCAGATCAACTAGACTACGCACAGATACGCAGTATTTT.

This clonotype was counted only a few times. The rearrangement links TRBV7-2 to TRBJ1-6, with 11 bases that match TRBD1. The germline CDR1 and CDR2 sequences are SGHTA and FQGNSA. V shed 3 bases, J shed 12 bases, and the junction held 4 bases outside the gene matches. CDR3 length: 14 amino acids. The CDR3, as DNA: TGTGCCAGCAGCTTGGACAGGGGGCGCAAACCCCTCCACTTT. Translating it yields CASSLDRGRKPLHF.

The rearrangement uses TRBV5-1 and TRBJ2-1, with a possible D match to TRBD2 (6 bases). This CDR3 has 15 residues. The germline CDR1 and CDR2 sequences are SGHRS and YFSETQ. With 1 base removed from V and 7 bases from J, the gap between germline ends came to 15 bases. CDR3 bases: TGCGCCAGCAGCTTGAGAGGCGGGGATGGGAATGAGCAGTTCTTC. It specifies CASSLRGGDGNEQFF.